The present TCR beta chain was sequenced within a study of blood T cell repertoires in COVID-19. Study overall: Researchers got acute and convalescent COVID-19 samples from the United States, Italy and Spain.

The CDR3 totals 16 residues. V gave up 6 bases and J gave up 1 base, with 13 bases separating them. CDR1 is LGHNT and CDR2 is FRNRAP in the germline V gene. Method: immunoSEQ multiplex PCR; TCRdb's copy keeps in-frame clones and lacks some. The repertoire holds 200,000 to 250,000 clones, with approximately 78% as singletons. Cohorts were assigned according to the clinical history that participants reported. This TCR came from a man between 40 and 49 years old who had recovered from COVID-19. The source material was PBMCs or T cells enriched from blood (not recorded which). J is TRBJ2-6 and V is TRBV12-5; tentatively, D is TRBD1 (6 bases). Here the CDR3 DNA reads TGTGCTAGTGGCGAATCCACAGGGTCTGGGGCCAACGTCCTGACTTTC. Its translation is CASGESTGSGANVLTF.